This T cell receptor beta chain was profiled in a study of cytomegalovirus exposure and HLA in healthy donors (dated by TCRdb to about 2017). Some background on the complete study: In an earlier analysis of around 540 of the donors, about 270 Gb of sequence data and 120 million or so unique TCR beta sequences from 180 million or so T cells were reported. About 330 gigabases of sequencing data and around 88 million unique TCR sequences made up an early release that covered about 640 HLA-typed donors. Among the roughly 390 genotyped donors, about 85% belonged to the genetic ancestry cluster associated with self-reported Caucasian donors. The study aimed to test whether signatures of past pathogen exposure could be identified by cataloging public T cell receptors. Using immunosequencing, the study profiled T cell repertoires from fewer than 850 subjects and related those repertoires to cytomegalovirus serostatus. A separate validation cohort of approximately 130 different subjects was used in addition to the roughly 720-subject first cohort. The study combined high-throughput TCR immunosequencing, statistical association of individual TCRs with disease status, and machine learning to predict cytomegalovirus infection status. To study patterns of TCR occurrence, a later analysis re-analyzed previously published TCR beta repertoires from around 670 donors and added high-resolution HLA genotyping. Rather than using new phenotypic data, the later analysis identified candidate immune exposures from TCR beta sequences and from how often those sequences occurred across donors. In an earlier analysis of several hundred of the donors, high-throughput TCR beta sequencing was used to judge whether each TCR beta V gene segment behaved as functional or pseudogenic. Donor age, sex, ethnicity and CMV serostatus were compiled alongside the repertoire data. A later genetic analysis used genome-wide SNP genotypes for about three fifths of the 666 donors, treating that subset as a discovery cohort. Every repertoire in the discovery cohort had been generated on one and the same sequencing platform. HLA typing covered class I and class II loci at four-digit resolution. The number of typed donors differed by locus: about 620-640 for A, B, C, DRB1 and DQB1; 500 to 550 for DQA1; some 590 for DPA1; and around 450 for DPB1. A few DR-DQ haplotypes were handled as single units for association and clustering because linkage in the cohort was strong. Among some 400 genotyped donors of the cohort, an average of approximately 230,000 unique TCR beta nucleotide sequences were sequenced per donor, roughly 18% of them non-productive. Broader findings and caveats from the paper: According to a later analysis, TCR association rates differed among HLA loci, with DRB1 alleles showing the most associated TCRs and HLA-C alleles showing the fewest. A later analysis associated 17,000 or so TCR beta sequences with specific HLA alleles at a false discovery rate of 0.05. Some IMGT-functional V segments, including TRBV6-2 and TRBV6-3, could not be told apart with the 87-base-pair reads, so those segments were excluded. Because some donors lacked HLA typing at each locus, the association tests relied only on the typed subset. An association between a missense DCLRE1C variant and V-gene and J-gene trimming of TCR beta chains was found in a later genetic analysis and replicated in an independent cohort. The sequencing pipeline was judged likely to have produced a cluster of highly shared sequence variants as a technical artifact. This cohort had only TCR beta chains sequenced, and the lack of alpha or paired-chain data limited which features could be detected. According to a later genetic analysis, donors in an Asian-associated ancestry cluster had fewer N-insertions in productive TCRs than the roughly 700-donor mean. A further reported finding was that TCR beta sequences accurately predicted the HLA-A and HLA-B alleles for most subjects in the first cohort. The authors suggested that the approach could potentially be extended to other disease states and immunological phenotypes. Most TCR sequences were seen in very few donors, while some public TCRs were found in many individuals. Correlated functional status among segregating V segments might be attributable to linkage disequilibrium, but an unknown experimental factor could not be ruled out. In a later analysis, HLA-associated TCR beta chains showed more clonal expansion and lower generation probabilities than non-associated chains that were equally common. The presence/absence analyses assumed that sequencing depth was roughly uniform across donors, and that assumption may not be true. According to a later analysis, most CMV-associated TCR beta chains appeared to be HLA-restricted, and the HLA associations seemed to be driven largely by CMV exposure. In a later analysis, several top co-occurrence clusters were reported to appear linked to parvovirus B19, influenza, CMV and Epstein-Barr virus. Because counts were too low, roughly 18 rarely observed V segments, including chromosome 9 orphons, were left out of the earlier analysis of approximately 580 of the donors. When HLA alleles, especially DR and DQ, strongly co-occurred, attributing TCR associations to individual alleles was difficult. In vitro tests confirmed that a few of the cytomegalovirus-associated TCR beta chains recognize cytomegalovirus antigens. The classifier was reported to diagnose cytomegalovirus status with high specificity and sensitivity in both the original cohort and the validation cohort. The only immune exposure information available for the cohort was CMV serostatus. In an earlier analysis of some 540 of the donors, most TCR beta V segments appeared in productive rearrangements about 90% or about 30% of the time, broadly matching IMGT annotations. The study gave a list of 150 to 200 TCR beta chains associated with cytomegalovirus.

Libraries came from the immunoSEQ multiplex PCR assay. A mixture of 60 forward primers for TCR Vbeta segments and 13 reverse primers for TCR Jbeta segments was used in the multiplex PCR. Amplification of the CDR3 region of rearranged TCR beta genes was performed with a multiplex PCR assay on genomic DNA. On the Illumina HiSeq System, the amplified TCR beta libraries were sequenced as 87-base-pair reads. The study's processing was this. Across the roughly 600 repertoires, a later analysis counted tens of millions of unique TCR beta chains, around 11 million of which were shared by at least two donors. To remove PCR and sequencing errors, raw reads were error-corrected and collapsed into unique sequences using a nearest-neighbor algorithm that merged closely related sequences. CDR3 sequences were aligned to IMGT reference sequences to assign V, D and J gene segments. For a sequence to be retained, a match of at least six nucleotides was required to both a V gene segment and a J gene segment. Rearrangements were called productive when the CDR3 lacked stop codons and stayed in frame with V and J; all others were non-productive. Following IMGT convention, CDR3 was defined as the stretch from the second conserved V-encoded cysteine up to the conserved J-encoded phenylalanine. The earlier analysis of some 580 of the donors excluded any sequence lacking an unambiguous match to a single V gene segment. In an earlier analysis of some 590 of the donors, a V segment was called functional when productive rearrangements were above 56.7%, and segregating when the standard deviation between donors exceeded 5%. A statistical classification framework was built to diagnose cytomegalovirus status from the catalog of TCR beta chain sequences. V and J gene assignment, in a later analysis, came from comparing TCR nucleotide sequences with IMGT/GENE-DB human TR gene sequences. A later analysis assigned CDR3 sequences and most-parsimonious VDJ recombination scenarios with the TCRdist pipeline. In a later analysis, each TCR beta chain was defined by its CDR3 amino acid sequence together with its V-gene family, and reads lacking a unique V-gene family were excluded. A later analysis removed roughly 590 highly shared, low-generation-probability nucleotide sequences to deal with suspected cross-contamination and a sequencing artifact. A later analysis calculated a clonal expansion index for each public chain from normalized within-repertoire ranks of inferred template counts. In a later analysis, generation probabilities were computed using a VDJ recombination model fitted to out-of-frame rearrangements, and the results were checked against IGoR. In a later analysis, hypergeometric tests were used to score TCR-TCR, TCR-HLA and TCR-CMV co-occurrence, with a repertoire-size bias correction applied to TCR pairs. False discovery rates were estimated in a later analysis by permuting HLA or CMV assignments 20 times. A later analysis grouped co-occurring TCRs with DBSCAN, adding TCRdist sequence similarity when clustering within HLA-allele-positive subsets. For co-occurrence clustering, repertoires with fewer than 30,000 or more than 120,000 public chains were excluded, along with roughly five repertoires with anomalous nucleotide sharing. In TCRdb, the immuneACCESS table is reduced to in-frame sequences with V and J assigned. These tables do not hold every clone; where another copy was compared, an unresolved V gene accounts for under half, and the others remain unexplained. For V, J and clone size, that table is used; D and trimming come from the DNA. This sample is represented by hundreds of thousands of clones; approximately 80% of them were singletons. The ten largest clones capture approximately 0.62% of the sample.

The germline V gene encodes CDR1 SGHRS and CDR2 YFSETQ. The CDR3 spans 15 residues, from the cysteine through the phenylalanine. The only DNA kept is the CDR3, 45 bases in frame from the first base. Between the V and J ends, shortened by 4 bases and 4 bases respectively, the junction contains 17 bases. The cohort comprised several hundred healthy bone marrow donors. All cohort members were sampled while nominally healthy, although unrecorded immune exposures were likely present. The donor tested CMV seronegative and was one of the 352 seronegative cohort members. A peripheral blood sample was collected from each donor, and TCR beta sequencing was performed on peripheral blood mononuclear cells. Genomic DNA was extracted from the blood cell samples with the Qiagen DNeasy Blood Extraction Kit. A remark on this clone: Which antigen it targets is not known. Base-call qualities are not available, and no considerably larger clone is one nucleotide away.

Sequenced: PBMCs. This chain joins TRBV5-1 to TRBJ1-1; a tentative D call is TRBD1 (5 bases match). The receptor's source is a woman aged 40 to 55 in good health and CMV-seronegative. The bases read TGCGCCAGCAGCCTCCGGAACGCGGGGCTCACTGAAGCTTTCTTT. This gives the protein CASSLRNAGLTEAFF.